This TCR beta chain was identified in a study of T cells in women clearing cervical HPV infection. For the study at large: Cases: HPV16-related CIN3 or worse on histology, a couple of invasive cancers. Case blood was drawn a median approximately 160 days after lesion detection.

Genomic DNA, averaging about 1,300 ng per sample, yielded TCR beta CDR3 via immunoSEQ. TCRdb's copy holds only in-frame clones and misses some; the assay was immunoSEQ multiplex PCR. With about 37,000 clones in the sample, the ten largest clones hold 1.6%. Worth noting for this clone: The read terminates 3 residues ahead of where the CDR3 ends, so the germline J gene completes it.

Germline CDR1 reads SGHRS; CDR2 reads YFSETQ. Trimming cost V 4 bases and J 0 bases, with 7 bases left between them. The CDR3 runs 13 residues. The specimen was blood buffy coat. This clonotype was obtained from a woman between 18 and 70 years old with a cervical HPV16 infection that either progressed to CIN3+ or cleared (not recorded which). The gene calls are TRBV5-1 and TRBJ1-2; no definite D call. The CDR3 spells CASSRSANYGYTF. The CDR3 DNA, read in part, is TGCGCCAGCAGCAGATCAGCTAACTATGGC.